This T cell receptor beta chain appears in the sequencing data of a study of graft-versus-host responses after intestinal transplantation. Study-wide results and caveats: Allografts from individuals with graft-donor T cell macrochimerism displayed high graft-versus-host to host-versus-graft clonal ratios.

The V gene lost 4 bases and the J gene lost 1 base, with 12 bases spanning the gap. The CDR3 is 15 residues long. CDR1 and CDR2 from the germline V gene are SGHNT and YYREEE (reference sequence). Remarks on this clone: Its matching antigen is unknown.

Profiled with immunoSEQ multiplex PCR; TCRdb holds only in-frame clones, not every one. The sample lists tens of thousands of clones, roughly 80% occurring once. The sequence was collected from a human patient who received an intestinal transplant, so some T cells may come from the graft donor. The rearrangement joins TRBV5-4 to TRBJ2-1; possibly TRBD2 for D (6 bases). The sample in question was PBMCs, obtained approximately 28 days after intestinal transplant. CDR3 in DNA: TGTGCCAGCAGCAGAGCGGGCCCTTCCTACAATGAGCAGTTCTTC. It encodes CASSRAGPSYNEQFF.